This TCR beta chain derives from a study of control samples from healthy donors and cancer patients. The germline gives CDR1 MNHEY, CDR2 SVGAGI. The CDR3 sequence is 14 residues long. V lost 6 bases, J lost 7 bases, and 9 bases stayed unmatched. Profiled with immunoSEQ multiplex PCR; TCRdb holds only in-frame clones, not every one. Of about 120,000 clones in the sample, about 95% were seen once. The V and J genes are TRBV6-5 and TRBJ1-5, with 7 bases lining up with TRBD1. Sequenced material: blood. This TCR was recovered from a man aged 30-40 years in good health. CDR3 amino acids: CASRYDRDAQPQHF. The CDR3 DNA reads as TGTGCCAGCAGGTACGACAGGGATGCGCAGCCCCAGCATTTT.